This T cell receptor (beta chain) was observed in a study of a mutant IDH1 vaccine in newly diagnosed glioma. Background on the study: Treated patients had a mean age of 40.4 years and a sex split that was around 62% male and roughly 40% female. Most patients had received both radiotherapy and temozolomide, the prior options being radiotherapy, temozolomide, or both. Notes on the study in general: Patients showed vaccine-induced immune responses at a rate of 80% to 95%.

Clones were read by immunoSEQ multiplex PCR, and TCRdb kept only the in-frame ones, dropping some. The table shows about 120,000 clones, with 85% to 90% occurring only once. The time point here: week 11, during vaccination. Vaccination used 300 ug of mutant IDH1 20-mer peptide per dose, with topical imiquimod. Donors had new WHO grade 3 or 4 IDH1-mutant, ATRX-lost astrocytomas. Germline trimming cut 5 bases from V and 6 bases from J; bases unmatched to any gene: 10. Germline CDR1 reads SEHNR; CDR2 reads FQNEAQ (reference sequence). This CDR3 has 16 amino acids. A few counts support this clone. What it binds is not known.

Specimen: PBMCs, collected from a glioma patient whose treatment included an IDH1 peptide vaccine. This sequence originates from a woman between 45 and 65 years old with glioma. The genes are TRBV7-9 and TRBJ2-2; TRBD1 matches 9 bases. CDR3 DNA: TGTGCCAGCAGCACACAGGGGGCGCGAAGGCCCGGGGAGCTGTTTTTT. It specifies CASSTQGARRPGELFF. The variable domain in full, with the rest retrieved from reference TRBV7-9 and TRBJ2-2, is DTGVSQNPRHKITKRGQNVTFRCDPISEHNRLYWYRQTLGQGPEFLTYFQNEAQLEKSRLLSDRFSAERPKGSFSTLEIQRTEQGDSAMYLCASSTQGARRPGELFFGEGSRLTVL.